Listed below are T cell receptor beta chains from one sample, sequenced in a study of OX40 agonist ivuxolimab in advanced cancers. Assay: immunoSEQ multiplex PCR; the TCRdb copy retains only in-frame clones and omits some. This table holds tens of thousands of clones, over 80% found once. The sample in question was CD4+ or CD8+ T cells sorted from blood, obtained in a trial of the OX40 agonist ivuxolimab. Receptor source: an adult with an advanced solid tumor such as melanoma, head and neck, liver or kidney cancer. The conserved cysteine and the conserved F or W are not part of the CDR3 here. Fields, in order: J gene, V gene, CDR3 protein.

j_gene: TRBJ1-1
v_gene: TRBV6-4
CDR3aa: ASRDSDSNTEAF

j_gene: TRBJ1-1
v_gene: TRBV11-3
CDR3aa: ASSVNSMNTEAF

j_gene: TRBJ2-5
v_gene: TRBV29-1
CDR3aa: SVATGAQTQY

j_gene: TRBJ1-2
v_gene: TRBV7-9
CDR3aa: ASSQPQGFLNYGYT

j_gene: TRBJ1-2
v_gene: TRBV27
CDR3aa: ASSLSGQGNYGYT

j_gene: TRBJ2-3
v_gene: TRBV5-4
CDR3aa: ASSSKTDSTDTQY

j_gene: TRBJ1-2
v_gene: TRBV6-1
CDR3aa: ASSEAGIYYGYT

j_gene: TRBJ2-5
v_gene: TRBV4-2
CDR3aa: ASSQGKKGPRGETQY

j_gene: TRBJ1-1
v_gene: TRBV30
CDR3aa: ASTGGALTRTEAF

j_gene: TRBJ1-1
v_gene: TRBV29-1
CDR3aa: SVARNTEAF

j_gene: TRBJ2-5
v_gene: TRBV5-6
CDR3aa: ASSSSMTSEQETQY

j_gene: TRBJ1-2
v_gene: TRBV14
CDR3aa: ASSHDRNYGYT

j_gene: TRBJ1-6
v_gene: TRBV27
CDR3aa: ASRRGRGLARGNSPLH

j_gene: TRBJ2-2
v_gene: TRBV2
CDR3aa: ASRGGGELF

j_gene: TRBJ1-1
v_gene: TRBV28
CDR3aa: ASSNWGVLGSTEAF

j_gene: TRBJ1-2
v_gene: TRBV2
CDR3aa: ASSEAQGSYGYT

j_gene: TRBJ2-2
v_gene: TRBV5-4
CDR3aa: ASSPGLARAAGELF

j_gene: TRBJ2-5
v_gene: TRBV7-8
CDR3aa: ASSITGGRVETQY

j_gene: TRBJ2-1
v_gene: TRBV28
CDR3aa: ASTTETATRDRDRNEQF

j_gene: TRBJ2-4
v_gene: TRBV30
CDR3aa: AWKGGAPPRNIQY

j_gene: TRBJ2-2
v_gene: TRBV5-1
CDR3aa: ASSLATGSSTGELF

j_gene: TRBJ2-7
v_gene: TRBV2
CDR3aa: ASSDPSTGTYEQY

j_gene: TRBJ2-4
v_gene: TRBV4-2
CDR3aa: ASSQSAQGAGKNIQY

j_gene: TRBJ2-7
v_gene: TRBV6-1
CDR3aa: ASHPGLAAYEQY

j_gene: TRBJ1-2
v_gene: TRBV9
CDR3aa: ASSVADEGLRGYT

j_gene: TRBJ2-6
v_gene: TRBV25-1
CDR3aa: ASSAGERTGANVLT

j_gene: TRBJ2-5
v_gene: TRBV7-9
CDR3aa: ASSLLALETQY

j_gene: TRBJ1-1
v_gene: TRBV7-2
CDR3aa: ASSRSDRDTEAF

j_gene: TRBJ2-3
v_gene: TRBV5-1
CDR3aa: ASSLSGGPSTDTQY

j_gene: TRBJ1-1
v_gene: TRBV6-5
CDR3aa: ASSKEKMNTEAF

j_gene: TRBJ2-7
v_gene: TRBV5-1
CDR3aa: ASSLVSGATYEQY

j_gene: TRBJ1-2
v_gene: TRBV5-1
CDR3aa: ASSLTGQERYGYT

j_gene: TRBJ1-1
v_gene: TRBV11-3
CDR3aa: ASSPRTGLNTEAF

j_gene: TRBJ1-1
v_gene: TRBV29-1
CDR3aa: SGQVAAGAEAF

j_gene: TRBJ1-4
v_gene: TRBV5-1
CDR3aa: ASSLRAGGTNEKLF

j_gene: TRBJ1-6
v_gene: TRBV6-5
CDR3aa: ASSGQHNSPLH

j_gene: TRBJ2-7
v_gene: TRBV28
CDR3aa: ASSSHRPTAEQY

j_gene: TRBJ1-1
v_gene: TRBV6-1
CDR3aa: ASVGELNTEAF

j_gene: TRBJ2-3
v_gene: TRBV7-9
CDR3aa: ASSLSNADTQY

j_gene: TRBJ1-5
v_gene: TRBV6-5
CDR3aa: ASPGGGNQPQH